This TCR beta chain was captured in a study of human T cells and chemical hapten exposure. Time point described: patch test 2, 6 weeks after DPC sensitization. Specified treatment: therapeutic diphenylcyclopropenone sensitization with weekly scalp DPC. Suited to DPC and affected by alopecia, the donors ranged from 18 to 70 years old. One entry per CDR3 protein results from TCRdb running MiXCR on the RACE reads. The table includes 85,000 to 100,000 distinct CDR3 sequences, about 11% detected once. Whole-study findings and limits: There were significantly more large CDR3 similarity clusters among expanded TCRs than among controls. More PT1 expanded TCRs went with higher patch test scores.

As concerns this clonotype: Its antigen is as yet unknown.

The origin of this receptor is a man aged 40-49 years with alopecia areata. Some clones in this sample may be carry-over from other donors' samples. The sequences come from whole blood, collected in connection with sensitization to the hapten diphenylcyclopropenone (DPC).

The CDR3 nucleotides are TGCAGTGCTAGAGTTGGGGATATGGGTGAGCAGTACTTC. It encodes CSARVGDMGEQYF. V usage is TRBV20-1 and J usage is TRBJ2-7, with no clear D. The V gene lost 1 base and the J gene lost 7 bases, with 14 bases spanning the gap. This CDR3 is built from 13 residues. The germline gives CDR1 DFQATT, CDR2 SNEGSKA (reference sequence).